These 8 T cell receptor beta chains originate from one sample sequenced in a study of T-cell reconstitution after alpha-beta-depleted transplantation in children (dated by TCRdb to the mid-2010s). The library was made by PCR. The data were produced on an Illumina HiSeq 2500. TCR library preparation used molecular barcoding, with unique molecular identifiers applied to normalize quantification of the TCRbeta repertoire. TCRdb's own reprocessing of the public reads used fastp at Q25 and MiXCR and kept productive beta chains. Under each unique CDR3 protein, matching rows form one entry showing the most common genes and DNA. In this sample the table shows about 980,000 distinct CDR3 sequences, about 29% of which occur a single time. Of the sample, about 28% falls within the top ten clones. Per the publication, the treatment or condition label means: allogeneic hematopoietic cell transplantation with graft depleted of TCRalphabeta T cells and CD19 B cells.

Material: PBMCs, mostly from graft donor cells, obtained 360 days after TCRalphabeta/CD19-depleted stem cell transplant. The receptors here all came from a boy in the first two years of life who had a stem cell transplant for SCID, so the T cells may come from the graft donor.

This clonotype was counted between two and nine times. This rearrangement joins TRBV5-4 to TRBJ1-3; TRBD1 might be the D (5 bases). This CDR3 is 15 amino acids long. Trimming took off 4 bases at V and 0 bases at J, with 11 bases between the two ends. Germline V lookup: CDR1 SGHNT, CDR2 YYREEE (reference sequence). This chain's CDR3 is CASSPGLNSGNTIYF. DNA of the CDR3: TGTGCCAGCAGCCCGGGACTGAACTCTGGAAACACCATATATTTT. Drawing the rest from reference TRBV5-4 and TRBJ1-3, the complete variable domain is ETGVTQSPTHLIKTRGQQVTLRCSSQSGHNTVSWYQQALGQGPQFIFQYYREEENGRGNFPPRFSGLQFPNYSSELNVNALELDDSALYLCASSPGLNSGNTIYFGEGSWLTVV.

The rearrangement links TRBV18 to TRBJ1-5; 7 positions agree with TRBD1. Germline-derived CDR1 and CDR2 are KGHSH and LQKENI. With 6 bases clipped from V and 6 bases from J, the junction kept 11 bases outside the gene matches. The CDR3 spans 15 residues. The CDR3 DNA reads TGTGCCAGCTCTCCTAGACAGGGAGGACGTCAGCCCCAGCATTTT. It is translated as CASSPRQGGRQPQHF.

This clonotype was seen only a few times. CDR3 bases: TGCGCCAGCAGCCCCGGGCGGGGGGCTGGAAACACCATATATTTT. Translating gives CASSPGRGAGNTIYF. The rearrangement joins TRBV4-3 to TRBJ1-3; TRBD1 is a possible D gene (5 bases). V dropped 4 bases and J dropped 2 bases, with 12 bases sitting between them. The CDR3 is 15 residues long. Germline V CDR1 and CDR2: LGHNA, YSLEER.

This clonotype was seen only a few times. This sequence joins TRBV4-1 and TRBJ2-7, with D possibly TRBD2 on 7 matching bases. Trimming shortened V by 1 base and J by 5 bases, and 9 bases separated the two germline ends. This CDR3 region has 13 residues. CDR1 and CDR2 from the germline V gene are MGHRA and YSYEKL. CDR3 coding DNA: TGCGCCAGCAGCCAAGGCGGGGGCGACGAGCAGTACTTC. This sequence encodes CASSQGGGDEQYF.

The chain carries TRBV20-1 and TRBJ2-7, with D perhaps TRBD1 (5 bases). This CDR3 contains 13 residues. V was pared by 3 bases and J by 7 bases, with 16 bases between. Per the germline V gene, CDR1 is DFQATT and CDR2 is SNEGSKA (reference sequence). CDR3: CSASRQGGREQYF. The CDR3 coding sequence is TGCAGTGCTAGTCGGCAGGGCGGTCGGGAGCAGTACTTC.

This clonotype was recorded a few times. This chain connects TRBV6-5 to TRBJ2-3; 12 positions agree with TRBD2. The germline CDR1 and CDR2 sequences are MNHEY and SVGAGI. After removal of 0 bases from V and 4 bases from J, the junction contained 11 bases not matched to a gene. The CDR3 spans 19 residues. In nucleotides, the CDR3 is TGTGCCAGCAGTTACTCCAGTGGGGCGCTAGCGGGGGGGGCAGATACGCAGTATTTT. Translating it yields CASSYSSGALAGGADTQYF.

The chain recombines TRBV7-6 with TRBJ2-1; perhaps TRBD1 as D (6 bases). CDR1 is SGHVS, CDR2 FNYEAQ, per germline. The V and J ends lost 1 base and 0 bases respectively, with 10 bases between them. This CDR3 contains 16 residues. CDR3 residues: CASSLDARGSYNEQFF. The DNA for the CDR3 is TGTGCCAGCAGCTTAGATGCCAGGGGCTCCTACAATGAGCAGTTCTTC.

This clonotype was recorded a few times. The chain has TRBV4-1 and TRBJ2-3; weak D call: TRBD2 (6 bases). The length of the CDR3 is 16 residues. Germline V gene sequence: CDR1 MGHRA, CDR2 YSYEKL. V lost 0 bases, J lost 6 bases, and 16 bases lay in between. The CDR3 sequence: CASSQDGRGAGDTQYF. The CDR3 bases are TGCGCCAGCAGCCAAGATGGGCGCGGGGCCGGGGATACGCAGTATTTT.